This T cell receptor beta chain was captured by sequencing in a study of response to subunit inactivated influenza vaccine listed by TCRdb under 2018. Notes on the research overall: Deep quantitative T cell receptor repertoire profiling was used in the study to track responses to a trivalent subunit inactivated influenza vaccine. What the study reported, not specific to this receptor: The authors suggested that each seasonal influenza vaccination may recruit only a limited number of new T cells.

As concerns this clonotype: Its antigen is still unknown. Base qualities are not provided; no much larger clone lies one nucleotide away.

Inclusive of the bounding cysteine and phenylalanine, the CDR3 is 15 residues long. The kept DNA is CDR3 alone, 45 bases in frame from the first base. Reading the germline V gene gives CDR1 SGHTA and CDR2 FQGNSA. After removal of 4 bases from V and 2 bases from J, the junction retains 5 bases not matched to a gene. The library was built by means of RT-PCR. The listed sequencing device is Illumina HiSeq 2500. TCRdb itself trimmed the public reads at Q25 with fastp, ran MiXCR and retained productive beta chains. One record per CDR3 amino acid sequence lists the most common genes and DNA. The sample table contains roughly 790,000 distinct CDR3 sequences; only one count was recorded for 21% of them. Of the sample, roughly 10% falls within the top ten clones.

The sample consisted of PBMCs from blood, taken roughly 5 days after vaccination. This clonotype was sampled from a man aged 45-60 years who received an inactivated influenza vaccine. Donor details come from another sample of the same person, matched by shared clones. The sequence joins TRBV7-2 to TRBJ2-7; 10 bases in the middle match TRBD2. In nucleotides, the sequence is TGTGCCAGCAGCTACAGGACTAGCGGTCCCTACGAGCAGTACTTC. It translates to CASSYRTSGPYEQYF.